This T cell receptor beta chain comes out of a study of T cells in Graves' hyperthyroidism and ophthalmopathy. General study points: Most thyroid clonotypes expanded above 0.001 were also detected in blood. Stable hyperthyroidism was separated from ophthalmopathy by a model based on 13 V-J features.

This CDR3 region has 14 residues. Germline lookup yields CDR1 SGHKS and CDR2 YYEKEE (reference sequence). Trimming took off 0 bases at V and 4 bases at J, with 10 bases between the two ends. Patients were aged 18 to 65, had disease duration under 2 months, and had newly diagnosed hyperthyroidism. The PBMCs studied were ones that came from 10 ml fresh peripheral blood. Researchers amplified the TCR beta CDR3 regions from RNA transcripts. HTBI primers were used for first-round RT-PCR of the TCR CDR3. TCRdb analysed the multiplex PCR reads with MiXCR anew, one entry per CDR3 protein. This table has 300,000 to 400,000 distinct CDR3 sequences, less than 15% appearing once. Comments on this clonotype: Antigen unknown.

The clonotype comes from a woman between 18 and 29 years old with Graves' hyperthyroidism. The chain uses TRBV5-5 and TRBJ1-2; no clear D gene. The sequenced sample consisted of blood. Here the CDR3 reads CASSLAIKGYGYTF. In nucleotides, the CDR3 is TGTGCCAGCAGCTTGGCCATTAAGGGCTATGGCTACACCTTC.